Below, 16 T cell receptor beta chains from the same sample are listed, as sequenced in a study of B cell selection in AIRE deficiency (dated by TCRdb to between 2018 and 2020). The library was generated by the immunoSEQ multiplex PCR assay. TCRdb took over this immuneACCESS table, retaining in-frame rearrangements with V and J assigned. Such tables are incomplete; in checked studies, under half of the missing clones stem from an unresolved V gene, and the remainder is unexplained. This sample lists around 19,000 clones; almost 97% were detected once. The leading ten clones occupy roughly 0.3% of the sample. Conventional CD4 T cells were sorted as CD4+CD127+ cells. The specimen sequenced was conventional CD4+ T cells sorted from PBMCs. These receptors were obtained from a human donor with AIRE deficiency.

CDR3 nucleotide sequence: TGTGCCAGCTCACCAGGCACAGATACGCAGTATTTT. This codes for CASSPGTDTQYF. This sequence joins TRBV18 and TRBJ2-3; D is undetermined. This CDR3 spans 12 amino acids. Trimming left V 2 bases short and J 1 base short, with 1 base between. Germline CDR1 is KGHSH and CDR2 is LQKENI.

The genes are TRBV28 and TRBJ2-7, with 10 positions matching TRBD2. CDR1 is MDHEN and CDR2 is SYDVKM in the germline V gene. CDR3 length: 14 amino acids. Germline trimming cut 6 bases from V and 2 bases from J; bases unmatched to any gene: 4. This CDR3 is CASRPSGGAYEQYF. CDR3 DNA: TGTGCCAGCAGACCCAGCGGGGGGGCCTACGAGCAGTACTTC.

This clone was seen once. The V call is TRBV7-8, the J call TRBJ2-5, with TRBD2 matching 12 bases. V was pared by 3 bases and J by 5 bases, with 4 bases of the junction left unmatched. The CDR3 length is 15 residues. CDR1 SGHVS and CDR2 FQNEAQ come from the germline V gene. The CDR3 here is CASSFITSGRETQYF. CDR3 sequence (DNA): TGTGCCAGCAGCTTTATTACTAGCGGGAGGGAGACCCAGTACTTC.

For the CDR3, the DNA is TGTGCCAGCTCACCGACTTGGACTGTTTACGAGCAGTACTTC. Its protein is CASSPTWTVYEQYF. V usage is TRBV18 and J usage is TRBJ2-7; a possible D gene is TRBD2 (5 bases). This CDR3 is built from 14 residues. Germline CDR1 and CDR2: KGHSH and LQKENI. The germline V and J ends were trimmed by 3 bases and 4 bases, with 13 bases remaining between them.

V usage is TRBV7-9 and J usage is TRBJ2-5, with 8 bases matching TRBD1. With V trimmed by 5 bases and J by 4 bases, 9 bases remained unmatched. CDR1 and CDR2 from the germline V gene are SEHNR and FQNEAQ (reference sequence). This CDR3 has 15 residues. CDR3 nucleotides: TGTGCCAGCAGCAAAGGACAGGGCGGGCCAGAGACCCAGTACTTC. Translating gives CASSKGQGGPETQYF.

The genes are TRBV11-3 and TRBJ1-1; D is undetermined. Trimming took off 3 bases at V and 3 bases at J, with 8 bases between the two ends. The CDR3 is made up of 13 amino acids. Per the germline V gene, CDR1 is SGHNT and CDR2 is YENEEA. The DNA of the CDR3 is TGTGCCAGCAGCTTCAGTCCATACACTGAAGCTTTCTTT. Residues: CASSFSPYTEAFF.

This chain links TRBV6-5 with TRBJ2-3, with 7 bases that match TRBD2. Trimming at V came to 6 bases and at J to 0 bases, leaving 6 bases not matched to a gene. Germline-derived CDR1 and CDR2 are MNHEY and SVGAGI. CDR3 length equals 15 residues. The CDR3 nucleotides are TGTGCCAGCAGGACACTAGCGTTTAGCACAGATACGCAGTATTTT. Its protein is CASRTLAFSTDTQYF.

The gene calls are TRBV5-4 and TRBJ1-5, with a weak D call TRBD1 (5 bases). CDR1 is SGHNT, CDR2 YYREEE, per germline (reference sequence). The CDR3 has 16 amino acids. V was clipped by 4 bases and J by 7 bases, with 21 bases between them. The CDR3 nucleotides read TGTGCCAGCAGCCACTCCCCCGGGGGAAGAGGACAGCCCCAGCATTTT. Residues: CASSHSPGGRGQPQHF.

J is TRBJ2-2 and V is TRBV7-3; maybe TRBD2 (6 bases). Germline CDR1 is SGHTA and CDR2 is FQGTGA. The CDR3 runs to 13 residues. V dropped 2 bases and J dropped 9 bases, with 10 bases sitting between them. The CDR3, as DNA: TGTGCCAGCAGCTTAGCGGGACCACGGGAGCTGTTTTTT. It specifies CASSLAGPRELFF.

V and J are TRBV6-5 and TRBJ2-3; no clear D gene. The germline V gene encodes CDR1 MNHEY and CDR2 SVGAGI. The CDR3 sequence is 13 residues long. V was clipped by 3 bases and J by 6 bases, with 10 bases between them. This chain's CDR3 is CASSYRPWDTQYF. The CDR3 nucleotides read TGTGCCAGCAGTTATCGGCCCTGGGATACGCAGTATTTT.

The chain carries TRBV29-1 and TRBJ2-1; the D is unclear. Germline V gives CDR1 SQVTM, CDR2 ANQGSEA. This CDR3 has 15 residues. V was clipped by 0 bases and J by 4 bases, with 13 bases between them. The DNA of the CDR3 is TGCAGCGTTGAAGAAGTTTTCTACTATTACAATGAGCAGTTCTTC. It specifies CSVEEVFYYYNEQFF.

The chain has TRBV9 and TRBJ2-1; 10 positions match TRBD2. V was pared by 3 bases and J by 0 bases, with 3 bases of the junction left unmatched. The CDR3 covers 16 residues. The germline CDR1 and CDR2 sequences are SGDLS and YYNGEE. The CDR3 region has the DNA TGTGCCAGCAGCGAATTAGCGGGGGGCTCCTACAATGAGCAGTTCTTC. This translates into CASSELAGGSYNEQFF. Variable domain in full (rest from reference TRBV9 and TRBJ2-1): DSGVTQTPKHLITATGQRVTLRCSPRSGDLSVYWYQQSLDQGLQFLIQYYNGEERAKGNILERFSAQQFPDLHSELNLSSLELGDSALYFCASSELAGGSYNEQFFGPGTRLTVL.

CDR3 DNA sequence: TGTGCCAGCAGCTTAGGGGCTACCACCGGGGAGCTGTTTTTT. Its protein product is CASSLGATTGELFF. The V call is TRBV7-2, the J call TRBJ2-2; D call uncertain. CDR1 is SGHTA and CDR2 is FQGNSA in the germline V gene. V was pared by 1 base and J by 4 bases, with 7 bases between. The CDR3 has 14 amino acids. Variable domain in full (rest from reference TRBV7-2 and TRBJ2-2): GAGVSQSPSNKVTEKGKDVELRCDPISGHTALYWYRQSLGQGLEFLIYFQGNSAPDKSGLPSDRFSAERTGGSVSTLTIQRTQQEDSAVYLCASSLGATTGELFFGEGSRLTVL.

The CDR3 bases are TGTGCCAGCAGCTTAGCGGGGAGGTCTAATGAAAAACTGTTTTTT. Translated: CASSLAGRSNEKLFF. The V and J genes are TRBV7-2 and TRBJ1-4; the D is unclear. Germline values: CDR1 SGHTA, CDR2 FQGNSA. V lost 0 bases, J lost 3 bases, and 8 bases lay in between. The CDR3 has 15 amino acids. Full variable domain (rest looked up from reference TRBV7-2 and TRBJ1-4): GAGVSQSPSNKVTEKGKDVELRCDPISGHTALYWYRQSLGQGLEFLIYFQGNSAPDKSGLPSDRFSAERTGGSVSTLTIQRTQQEDSAVYLCASSLAGRSNEKLFFGSGTQLSVL.

V usage is TRBV6-6 and J usage is TRBJ2-7, with unresolved D. The V end lost 6 bases, the J end lost 2 bases, and 14 bases lay between the germline ends. Per germline, CDR1 MNHNY and CDR2 SVGAGI (reference sequence). CDR3 size: 14 residues. In nucleotides, the CDR3 is TGTGCCAGCAGACCCCGCTTCTTCACCTACGAGCAGTACTTC. Translation gives CASRPRFFTYEQYF.

This sequence joins TRBV7-6 and TRBJ1-5; D unclear. The CDR3 contains 15 residues. Germline V gene sequence: CDR1 SGHVS, CDR2 FNYEAQ. The V and J ends lost 5 bases and 6 bases respectively, with 17 bases between them. The CDR3 reads CASSRSAGVGQPQHF. In DNA form, the CDR3 reads TGTGCCAGCAGCCGAAGTGCCGGGGTGGGTCAGCCCCAGCATTTT.